The T cell receptor (beta chain) described here comes from a study of radiation and T cells in renal cell carcinoma. Study conclusions and caveats: Top 100 clonotypes averaged about 54% in irradiated versus about 43% in nephrectomy-only tumors.

This clone occurred once. Its antigen is not known. Sequencing used immunoSEQ multiplex PCR; TCRdb keeps in-frame clones, though not all of them. The table records more than 15,000 clones, around three fifths of them present only once. The V end lost 1 base, the J end lost 0 bases, and 13 bases lay between the germline ends. Germline V lookup: CDR1 GTSNPN, CDR2 SVGIG (reference sequence). The CDR3 sequence is 17 residues long. Sample treatment: treatment-naive control, cytoreductive nephrectomy. The receptor comes from a man aged 45-65 years with renal cell carcinoma. Sample: tumor tissue, taken from a patient whose treatment was nephrectomy without radiotherapy. The chain is built from TRBV30 and TRBJ1-6, with D perhaps TRBD1 (5 bases). CDR3 sequence: CAWSAQGWSSYNSPLHF. CDR3 DNA sequence: TGTGCCTGGAGTGCTCAGGGCTGGAGCTCCTATAATTCACCCCTCCACTTT. Looking up the rest from reference TRBV30 and TRBJ1-6 gives the full variable domain: SQTIHQWPATLVQPVGSPLSLECTVEGTSNPNLYWYRQAAGRGLQLLFYSVGIGQISSEVPQNLSASRPQDRQFILSSKKLLLSDSGFYLCAWSAQGWSSYNSPLHFGNGTRLTVT.